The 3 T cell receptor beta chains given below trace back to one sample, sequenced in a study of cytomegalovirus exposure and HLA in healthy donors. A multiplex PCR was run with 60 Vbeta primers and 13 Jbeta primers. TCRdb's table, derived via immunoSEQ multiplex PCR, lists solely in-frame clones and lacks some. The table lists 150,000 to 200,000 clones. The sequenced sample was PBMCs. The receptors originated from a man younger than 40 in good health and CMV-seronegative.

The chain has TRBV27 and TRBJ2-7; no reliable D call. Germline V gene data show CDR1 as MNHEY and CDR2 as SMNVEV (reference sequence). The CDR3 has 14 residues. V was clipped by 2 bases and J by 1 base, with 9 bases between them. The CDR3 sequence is CASSLHYDSYEQYF. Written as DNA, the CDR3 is TGTGCCAGCAGTTTACACTACGATTCCTACGAGCAGTACTTC.

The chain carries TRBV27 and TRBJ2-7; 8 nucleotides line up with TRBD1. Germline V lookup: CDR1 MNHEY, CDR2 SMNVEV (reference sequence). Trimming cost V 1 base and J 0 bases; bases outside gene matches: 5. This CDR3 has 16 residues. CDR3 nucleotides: TGTGCCAGCAGTTTATTAGGACAGGGCAACTCCTACGAGCAGTACTTC. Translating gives CASSLLGQGNSYEQYF.

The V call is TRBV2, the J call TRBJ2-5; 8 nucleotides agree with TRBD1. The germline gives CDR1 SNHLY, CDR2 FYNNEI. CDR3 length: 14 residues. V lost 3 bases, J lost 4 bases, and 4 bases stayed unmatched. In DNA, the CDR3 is TGTGCCAGCAGTGAGTACACAGGGGGAGAGACCCAGTACTTC. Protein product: CASSEYTGGETQYF.